This T cell receptor (beta chain) was profiled in a study of blood T cell repertoires in COVID-19. This clone was recorded once. Under the authors' procedure: Reference gene primer amplification yielded estimated nucleated cell counts. Some clones are missing from TCRdb's copy, which holds only in-frame ones; the method was immunoSEQ multiplex PCR. The V and J calls and clone size are taken from that table; D and trimming were inferred from the DNA. The sample holds around 59,000 clones, 73% seen once. The CDR3 length is 15 residues. Germline CDR1 and CDR2: KGHSH and LQKENI. Losses at the gene ends were 3 bases for V and 6 bases for J; bases not matched to a gene: 6.

The receptor comes from a woman aged 45-65 years with active or convalescent COVID-19. This rearrangement joins TRBV18 to TRBJ1-3, with TRBD1 identical over 9 bases. The material sequenced was peripheral blood. The CDR3 sequence is CASSPPGQGQNTIYF. DNA for the CDR3: TGTGCCAGCTCACCTCCCGGACAGGGGCAAAACACCATATATTTT.